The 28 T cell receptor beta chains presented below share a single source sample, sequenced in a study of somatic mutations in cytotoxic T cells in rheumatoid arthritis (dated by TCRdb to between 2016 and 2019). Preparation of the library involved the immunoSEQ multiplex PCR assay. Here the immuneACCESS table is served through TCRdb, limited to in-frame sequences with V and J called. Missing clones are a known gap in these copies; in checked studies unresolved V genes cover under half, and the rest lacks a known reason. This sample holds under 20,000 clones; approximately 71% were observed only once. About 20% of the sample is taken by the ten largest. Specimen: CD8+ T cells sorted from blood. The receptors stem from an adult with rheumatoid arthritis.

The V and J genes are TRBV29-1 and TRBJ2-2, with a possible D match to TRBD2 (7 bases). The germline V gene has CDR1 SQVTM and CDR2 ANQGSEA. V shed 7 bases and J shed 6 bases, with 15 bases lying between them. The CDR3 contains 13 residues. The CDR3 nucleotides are TGCAGCGGAGGGGGAGGGGGGTCCGGGGAGCTGTTTTTT. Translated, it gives CSGGGGGSGELFF.

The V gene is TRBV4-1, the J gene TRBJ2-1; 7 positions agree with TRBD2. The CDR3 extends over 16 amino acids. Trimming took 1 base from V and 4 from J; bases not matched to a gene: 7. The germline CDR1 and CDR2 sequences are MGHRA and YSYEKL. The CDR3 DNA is TGCGCCAGCAGCCAAGTTAGGGACTATGAATACAATGAGCAGTTCTTC. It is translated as CASSQVRDYEYNEQFF.

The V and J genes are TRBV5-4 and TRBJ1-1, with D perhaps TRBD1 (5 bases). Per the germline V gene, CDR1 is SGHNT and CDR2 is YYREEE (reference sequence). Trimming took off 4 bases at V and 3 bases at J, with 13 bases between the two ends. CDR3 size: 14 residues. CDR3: CASSAHRDHTEAFF. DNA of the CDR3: TGTGCCAGCAGCGCCCATAGGGACCACACTGAAGCTTTCTTT.

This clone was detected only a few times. In nucleotides, the CDR3 is TGCAGCGTATTCCAGGGGATCTCCTACGAGCAGTACTTC. This sequence encodes CSVFQGISYEQYF. The gene calls are TRBV29-1 and TRBJ2-7; D is possibly TRBD1 (6 bases). The CDR3 consists of 13 residues. V lost 6 bases and J 0 bases, leaving 12 bases between the germline ends. Germline V gene sequence: CDR1 SQVTM, CDR2 ANQGSEA.

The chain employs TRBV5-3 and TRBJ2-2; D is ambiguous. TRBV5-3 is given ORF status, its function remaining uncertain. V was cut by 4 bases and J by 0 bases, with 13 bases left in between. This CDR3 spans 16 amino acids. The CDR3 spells CARSLWVSANTGELFF. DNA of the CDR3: TGTGCCAGAAGCCTCTGGGTGTCCGCGAACACCGGGGAGCTGTTTTTT.

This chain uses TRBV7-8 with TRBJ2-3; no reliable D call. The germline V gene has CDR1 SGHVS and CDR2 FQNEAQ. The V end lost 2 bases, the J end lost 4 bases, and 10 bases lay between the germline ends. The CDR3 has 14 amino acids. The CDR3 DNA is TGTGCCAGCAGCTTAAAGGTGAAGGCAGATACGCAGTATTTT. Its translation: CASSLKVKADTQYF.

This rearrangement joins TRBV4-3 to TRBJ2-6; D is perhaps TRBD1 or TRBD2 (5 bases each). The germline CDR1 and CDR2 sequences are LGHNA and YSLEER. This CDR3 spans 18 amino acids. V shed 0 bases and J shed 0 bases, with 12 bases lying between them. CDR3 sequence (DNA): TGCGCCAGCAGCCAAGATGGAGAGGGGAGCTCTGGGGCCAACGTCCTGACTTTC. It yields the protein CASSQDGEGSSGANVLTF.

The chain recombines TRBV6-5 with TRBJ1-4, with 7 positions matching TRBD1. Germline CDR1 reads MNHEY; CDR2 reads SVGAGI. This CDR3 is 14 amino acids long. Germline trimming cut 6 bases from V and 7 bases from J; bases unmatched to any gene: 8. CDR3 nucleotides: TGTGCCAGCAGCTCGACAGGGATGGGTGAAAAACTGTTTTTT. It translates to CASSSTGMGEKLFF.

In DNA form, the CDR3 reads TGTGCCAGCAGTGGCCAACAGGGGGCGCGTTTTCCCCCAATATTCTACACCTTC. It translates to CASSGQQGARFPPIFYTF. The gene calls are TRBV6-1 and TRBJ1-2; the match to TRBD1 covers 9 bases. Germline CDR1 MNHNS, CDR2 SASEGT. The CDR3 has 18 amino acids. J lost 10 bases, V lost 4 bases, and 22 bases had no gene match.

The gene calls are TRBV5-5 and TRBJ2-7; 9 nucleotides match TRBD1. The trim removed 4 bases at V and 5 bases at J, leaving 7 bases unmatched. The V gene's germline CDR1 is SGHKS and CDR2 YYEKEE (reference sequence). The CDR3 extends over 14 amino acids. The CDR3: CASSPGQGWNEQYF. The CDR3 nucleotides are TGTGCCAGCAGCCCAGGACAGGGGTGGAACGAGCAGTACTTC. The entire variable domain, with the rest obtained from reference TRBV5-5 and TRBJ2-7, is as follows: DAGVTQSPTHLIKTRGQQVTLRCSPISGHKSVSWYQQVLGQGPQFIFQYYEKEERGRGNFPDRFSARQFPNYSSELNVNALLLGDSALYLCASSPGQGWNEQYFGPGTRLTVT.

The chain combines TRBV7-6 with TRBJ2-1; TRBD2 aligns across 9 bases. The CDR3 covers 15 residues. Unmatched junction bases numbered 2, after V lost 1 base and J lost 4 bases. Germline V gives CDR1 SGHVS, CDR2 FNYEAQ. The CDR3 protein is CASSLGSGGYNEQFF. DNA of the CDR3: TGTGCCAGCAGCTTAGGTAGCGGGGGTTACAATGAGCAGTTCTTC.

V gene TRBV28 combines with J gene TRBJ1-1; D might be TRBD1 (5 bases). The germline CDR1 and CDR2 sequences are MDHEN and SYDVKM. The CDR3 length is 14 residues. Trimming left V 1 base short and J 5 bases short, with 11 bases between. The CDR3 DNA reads TGTGCCAGCAGTTTATCCGGGGGTAGAACTGAAGCTTTCTTT. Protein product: CASSLSGGRTEAFF.

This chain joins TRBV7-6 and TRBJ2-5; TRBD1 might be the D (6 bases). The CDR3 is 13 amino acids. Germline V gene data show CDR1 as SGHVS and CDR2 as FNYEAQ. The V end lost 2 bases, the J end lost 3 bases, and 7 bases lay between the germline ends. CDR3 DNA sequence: TGTGCCAGCAGCTTAAACAGGGAAGAGACCCAGTACTTC. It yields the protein CASSLNREETQYF.

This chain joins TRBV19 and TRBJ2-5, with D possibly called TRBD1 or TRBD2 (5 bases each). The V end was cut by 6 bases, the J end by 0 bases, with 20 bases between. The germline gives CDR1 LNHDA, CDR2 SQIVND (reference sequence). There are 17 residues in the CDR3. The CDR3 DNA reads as TGTGCCAGTAGCCAACCTCCGGGACCTGGCGACCAAGAGACCCAGTACTTC. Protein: CASSQPPGPGDQETQYF.

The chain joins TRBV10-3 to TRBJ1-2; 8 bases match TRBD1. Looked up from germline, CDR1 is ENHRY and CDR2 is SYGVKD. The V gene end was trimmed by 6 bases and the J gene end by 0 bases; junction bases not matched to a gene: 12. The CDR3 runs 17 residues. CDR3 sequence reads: CAISEAGQAHTNYGYTF. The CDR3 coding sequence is TGTGCCATCAGCGAAGCGGGACAGGCCCATACTAACTATGGCTACACCTTC.

CDR3 in amino acids: CASSLVGGATDTQYF. The CDR3 nucleotides are TGTGCCAGCAGCTTGGTAGGCGGAGCCACAGATACGCAGTATTTT. This sequence joins TRBV5-4 and TRBJ2-3; D unclear. Germline assignment: CDR1 SGHNT and CDR2 YYREEE (reference sequence). This CDR3 spans 15 amino acids. Between the trimmed V and J ends, which lost 0 bases and 2 bases, there was a span of 10 bases.

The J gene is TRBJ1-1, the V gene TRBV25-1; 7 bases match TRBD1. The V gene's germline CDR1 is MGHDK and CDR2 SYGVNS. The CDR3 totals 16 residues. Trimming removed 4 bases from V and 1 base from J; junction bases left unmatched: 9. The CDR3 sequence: CASSAPRGSANTEAFF. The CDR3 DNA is TGTGCCAGCAGTGCCCCCAGGGGGTCGGCGAACACTGAAGCTTTCTTT.

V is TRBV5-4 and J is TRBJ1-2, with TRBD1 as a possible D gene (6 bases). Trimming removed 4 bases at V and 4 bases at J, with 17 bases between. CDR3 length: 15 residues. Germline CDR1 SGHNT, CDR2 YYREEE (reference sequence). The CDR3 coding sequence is TGTGCCAGCAGCACCTACAGGGATCAGATCTATGGCTACACCTTC. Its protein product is CASSTYRDQIYGYTF.

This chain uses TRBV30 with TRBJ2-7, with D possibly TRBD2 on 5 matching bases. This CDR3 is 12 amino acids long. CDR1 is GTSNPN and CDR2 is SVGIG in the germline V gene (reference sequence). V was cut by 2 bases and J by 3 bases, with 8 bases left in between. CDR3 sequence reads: CAWSPRDYEQYF. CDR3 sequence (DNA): TGTGCCTGGAGTCCCCGGGACTACGAGCAGTACTTC.

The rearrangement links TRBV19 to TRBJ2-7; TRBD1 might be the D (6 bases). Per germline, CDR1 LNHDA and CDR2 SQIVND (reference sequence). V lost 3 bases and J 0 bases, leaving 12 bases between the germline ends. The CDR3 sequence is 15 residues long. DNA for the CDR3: TGTGCCAGTAGTATGGGGGACACTCCCTCCTACGAGCAGTACTTC. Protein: CASSMGDTPSYEQYF.

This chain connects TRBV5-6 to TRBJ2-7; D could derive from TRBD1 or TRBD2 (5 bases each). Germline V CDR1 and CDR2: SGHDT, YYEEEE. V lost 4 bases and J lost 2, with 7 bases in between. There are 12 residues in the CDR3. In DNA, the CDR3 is TGTGCCAGCAGCGGGGGAGCCTACGAGCAGTACTTC. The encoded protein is CASSGGAYEQYF.

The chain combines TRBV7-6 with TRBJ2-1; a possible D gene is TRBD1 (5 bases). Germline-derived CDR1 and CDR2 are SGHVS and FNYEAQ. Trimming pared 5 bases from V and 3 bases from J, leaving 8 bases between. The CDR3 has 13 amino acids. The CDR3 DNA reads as TGTGCCAGCAGCCCAGACAGCTACAATGAGCAGTTCTTC. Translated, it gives CASSPDSYNEQFF.

Here the CDR3 reads CASGLEAGELFF. The CDR3 DNA reads TGTGCTAGTGGTTTGGAGGCCGGGGAGCTGTTTTTT. V is TRBV12-5 and J is TRBJ2-2; D gene ambiguous. The CDR3 totals 12 residues. Trimming removed 1 base at V and 6 bases at J, with 3 bases between. Germline loops: CDR1 LGHNT, CDR2 FRNRAP.

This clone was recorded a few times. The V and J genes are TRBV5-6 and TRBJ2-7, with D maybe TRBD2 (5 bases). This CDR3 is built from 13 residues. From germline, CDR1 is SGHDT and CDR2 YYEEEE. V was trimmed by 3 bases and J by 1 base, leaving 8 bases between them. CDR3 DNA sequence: TGTGCCAGCAGCTCGTCGGGGTCCTACGAGCAGTACTTC. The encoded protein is CASSSSGSYEQYF.

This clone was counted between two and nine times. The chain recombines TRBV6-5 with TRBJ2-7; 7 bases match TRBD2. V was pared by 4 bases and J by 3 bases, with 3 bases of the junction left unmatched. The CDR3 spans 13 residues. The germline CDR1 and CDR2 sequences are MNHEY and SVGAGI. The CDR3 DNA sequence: TGTGCCAGCAGTTTACTAGCGAGCTACGAGCAGTACTTC. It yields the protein CASSLLASYEQYF.

CDR3 in amino acids: CASSPPGGSNTEAFF. Here the CDR3 DNA reads TGTGCCAGCAGTCCCCCAGGGGGTTCGAACACTGAAGCTTTCTTT. The chain employs TRBV25-1 and TRBJ1-1, with 7 bases identical to TRBD1. CDR3 size: 15 residues. Germline trimming cut 5 bases from V and 1 base from J; bases unmatched to any gene: 7. Germline V gene lookup returns CDR1 MGHDK and CDR2 SYGVNS. The whole variable domain, remainder taken from reference TRBV25-1 and TRBJ1-1, is EADIYQTPRYLVIGTGKKITLECSQTMGHDKMYWYQQDPGMELHLIHYSYGVNSTEKGDLSSESTVSRIRTEHFPLTLESARPSHTSQYLCASSPPGGSNTEAFFGQGTRLTVV.

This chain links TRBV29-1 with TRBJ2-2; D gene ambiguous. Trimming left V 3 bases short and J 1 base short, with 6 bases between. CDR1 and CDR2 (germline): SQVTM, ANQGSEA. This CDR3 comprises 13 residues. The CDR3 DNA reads TGCAGCGTTGAGGACGGGAACACCGGGGAGCTGTTTTTT. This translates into CSVEDGNTGELFF.

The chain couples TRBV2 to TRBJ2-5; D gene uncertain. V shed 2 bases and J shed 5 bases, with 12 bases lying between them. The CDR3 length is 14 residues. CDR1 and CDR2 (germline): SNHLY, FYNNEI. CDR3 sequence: CASSERHNLETQYF. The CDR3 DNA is TGTGCCAGCAGTGAACGACACAACCTGGAGACCCAGTACTTC. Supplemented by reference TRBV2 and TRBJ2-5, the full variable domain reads EPEVTQTPSHQVTQMGQEVILRCVPISNHLYFYWYRQILGQKVEFLVSFYNNEISEKSEIFDDQFSVERPDGSNFTLKIRSTKLEDSAMYFCASSERHNLETQYFGPGTRLLVL.